The present entry profiles one TCR beta chain with its context. What it binds is unknown. The junction departs from germline at one end; a sequencing error may be responsible. TCRdb fed the 5' RACE reads into MiXCR, producing one record per CDR3 protein. The table has 10,000 to 12,000 distinct CDR3 sequences, approximately 43% seen once. These data are taken from a study of T cell repertoires and leukemia-associated antigens. Germline V gives CDR1 SGHRS, CDR2 YFSETQ. This CDR3 spans 14 amino acids. Material: CD3+ T cells sorted from blood and cultured. The genes are TRBV5-1 and TRBJ1-6; D gene uncertain. The TCR was taken from a female donor in good health. In DNA, the CDR3 is TGCACCAGCAGCTCGGTCGCGGCTAATTCACCCCTCCACTTT. It codes for CTSSSVAANSPLHF.